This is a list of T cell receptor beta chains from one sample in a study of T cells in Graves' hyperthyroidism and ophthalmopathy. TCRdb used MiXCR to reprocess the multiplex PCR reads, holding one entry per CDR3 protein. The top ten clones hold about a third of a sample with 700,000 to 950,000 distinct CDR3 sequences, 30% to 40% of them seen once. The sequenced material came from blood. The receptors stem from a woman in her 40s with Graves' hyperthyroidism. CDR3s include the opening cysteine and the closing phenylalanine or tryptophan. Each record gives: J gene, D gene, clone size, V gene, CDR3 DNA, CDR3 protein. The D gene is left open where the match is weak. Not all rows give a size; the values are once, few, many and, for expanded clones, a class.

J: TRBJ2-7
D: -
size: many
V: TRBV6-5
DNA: TGTGCCAGCAGTGATCAGCGCGAGCAGTACTTC
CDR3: CASSDQREQYF

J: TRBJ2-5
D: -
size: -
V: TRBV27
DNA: TGTGCCAGCAGATCAACAGCCGGGACTCCCGGTCAGACCCAGTACTTC
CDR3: CASRSTAGTPGQTQYF

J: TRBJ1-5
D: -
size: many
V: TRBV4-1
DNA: TGCGCCAGCAGCAGACCCGGGATGACGCCCCAGCATTTT
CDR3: CASSRPGMTPQHF

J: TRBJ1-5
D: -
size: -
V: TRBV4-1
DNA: TGCGCCAGCACCCAGACAGACAGTAATCAGCCCCAGCATTTT
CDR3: CASTQTDSNQPQHF

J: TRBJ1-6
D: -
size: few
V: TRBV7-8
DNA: TGTGCCAGCAGCGCGGGGGGTTCGGGGCTACCCCTCCACTTT
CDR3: CASSAGGSGLPLHF

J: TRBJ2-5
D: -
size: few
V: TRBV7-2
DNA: TGTGCCAGCAGCTTGGAGGACGGATTCCAAGAGACCCAGTACTTC
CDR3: CASSLEDGFQETQYF

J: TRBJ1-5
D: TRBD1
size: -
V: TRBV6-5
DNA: TGTGCCAGCAGTTACCCGGGACAGGGAACAGGCCAGCCCCAGCATTTT
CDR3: CASSYPGQGTGQPQHF

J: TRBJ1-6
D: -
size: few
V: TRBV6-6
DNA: TGTGCCAGCAGTACACTAATCGTACGCTATTCACCCCTCCACTTT
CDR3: CASSTLIVRYSPLHF

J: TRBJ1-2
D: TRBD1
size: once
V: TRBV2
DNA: TGTGCCAGCAGCCTGACAGGGGGAAAAGGGGACTATGGCTACACCTTC
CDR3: CASSLTGGKGDYGYTF

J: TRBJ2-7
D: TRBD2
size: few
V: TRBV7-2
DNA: TGTGCCAGCAGTCCCCTAGCGGGAGGGAGGAACGAGCAGTACTTC
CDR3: CASSPLAGGRNEQYF

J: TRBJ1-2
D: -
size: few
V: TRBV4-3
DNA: TGCGCCAGCAGCCGGGCGGGGGGCGGCTATGGCTACACCTTC
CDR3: CASSRAGGGYGYTF

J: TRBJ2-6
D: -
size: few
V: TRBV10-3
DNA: TGTGCCATCAGTGAGGAAGGCGGGGGGGCCAACGTCCTGACTTTC
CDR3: CAISEEGGGANVLTF

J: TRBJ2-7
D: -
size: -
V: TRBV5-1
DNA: TGCGCCAGCAGCTTGATTGCTAGCAGGGTCGGCGAGCAGTACTTT
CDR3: CASSLIASRVGEQYF

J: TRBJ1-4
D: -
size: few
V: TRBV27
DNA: TGTGCCAGCAGTCGCCAGGGGCGTAGCAATGAAAAACTGTTTTTT
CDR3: CASSRQGRSNEKLFF

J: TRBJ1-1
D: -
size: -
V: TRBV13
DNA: TGTGCCAGCAGTACTCGAGGCGGGGACACTGAAGCTTTCTTT
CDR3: CASSTRGGDTEAFF

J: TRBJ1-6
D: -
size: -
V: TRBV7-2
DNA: TGCGCCAGCAGCCAAGCGAGATATAATTCACCCCTCCACTTT
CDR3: CASSQARYNSPLHF

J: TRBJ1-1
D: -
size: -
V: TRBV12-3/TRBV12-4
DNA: TGTGCCAGCAGCTACCAGTTCGGAGCTTTCTTT
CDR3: CASSYQFGAFF

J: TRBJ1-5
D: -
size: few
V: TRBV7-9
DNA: TGTGCCAGCAGCCCGGAACCAGGGCTTCAGCCCCAGCATTTT
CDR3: CASSPEPGLQPQHF

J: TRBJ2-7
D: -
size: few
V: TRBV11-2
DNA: TGTGCCAGCAGCTTAGAAGGGGGGGGACACTATGAGCAGTACTTC
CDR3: CASSLEGGGHYEQYF

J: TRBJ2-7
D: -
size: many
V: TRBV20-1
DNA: TGCAGTGCTAGCGGTGCAAGCTCCTACGAGCAGTACTTC
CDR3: CSASGASSYEQYF